The 32 T cell receptor beta chains below come from one sample, sequenced in a study of cytomegalovirus exposure and HLA in healthy donors. Using immunoSEQ multiplex PCR, the repertoire was profiled, and TCRdb retains in-frame clones only, with some absent. The table records about 240,000 clones, approximately 83% of them present only once. The sequenced sample was PBMCs. Receptor source: a woman in her twenties or thirties in good health and CMV-seropositive.

The chain employs TRBV7-6 and TRBJ1-5; perhaps TRBD1 as D (5 bases). V lost 6 bases and J 5 bases, leaving 14 bases between the germline ends. The CDR3 loop spans 14 amino acids. Germline CDR1 is SGHVS and CDR2 is FNYEAQ. The CDR3 region is CASSGAGIHQPQHF. The CDR3 DNA reads TGTGCCAGCAGTGGGGCAGGGATACATCAGCCCCAGCATTTT.

This chain joins TRBV6-1 and TRBJ2-7, with TRBD2 matching over 7 bases. There are 13 residues in the CDR3. J was trimmed by 6 bases and V by 10 bases; bases with no gene match: 12. Germline V gene data show CDR1 as MNHNS and CDR2 as SASEGT. The CDR3 spells CATREREFSEQYF. DNA for the CDR3: TGTGCCACCCGGGAGCGGGAATTTTCCGAGCAGTACTTC.

V is TRBV28 and J is TRBJ1-1; D ambiguous. This CDR3 has 12 residues. Germline V gene lookup returns CDR1 MDHEN and CDR2 SYDVKM. Trimming removed 4 bases at V and 2 bases at J, with 5 bases between. The CDR3 reads CASSYTNTEAFF. As DNA, the CDR3 is TGTGCCAGCAGTTATACAAACACTGAAGCTTTCTTT.

This clone occurred a few times. The junction departs from the called germline gene at one end, perhaps through a read error. In DNA, the CDR3 is TGCAGTGCTGGAGATAGGGACAGACAGTACTTC. It is translated as CSAGDRDRQYF. The chain couples TRBV20-1 to TRBJ2-7, with 7 nucleotides matching TRBD1. The CDR3 extends over 11 amino acids. The germline gives CDR1 DFQATT, CDR2 SNEGSKA (reference sequence).

This clone was found a few times. The V gene is TRBV27, the J gene TRBJ2-7; TRBD2 might be the D (6 bases). CDR1 MNHEY and CDR2 SMNVEV come from the germline V gene (reference sequence). V was clipped by 3 bases and J by 7 bases, with 16 bases between them. The CDR3 extends over 14 amino acids. CDR3 nucleotides: TGTGCCAGCAGTTTCCTTGGGACCGGAGGGGAGCAGTACTTC. The encoded protein is CASSFLGTGGEQYF.

This chain joins TRBV30 and TRBJ1-2; no firm D call. Trimming stripped 4 bases from V and 8 bases from J, with 14 bases between. In germline, CDR1 is GTSNPN, CDR2 SVGIG (reference sequence). The CDR3 runs to 12 residues. CDR3 bases: TGTGCCTGGATGCAGTTGGTTTCGGGCTACACCTTC. This codes for CAWMQLVSGYTF.

A few counts support this clone. The chain has TRBV5-4 and TRBJ2-7; D remains ambiguous. V lost 1 base and J lost 7, with 12 bases in between. The germline CDR1 and CDR2 sequences are SGHNT and YYREEE (reference sequence). This CDR3 region has 13 residues. The CDR3 sequence is CASSLRTSEEQYF. Here the CDR3 DNA reads TGTGCCAGCAGCTTGCGTACCAGCGAGGAGCAGTACTTC. Variable domain in full (rest from reference TRBV5-4 and TRBJ2-7): ETGVTQSPTHLIKTRGQQVTLRCSSQSGHNTVSWYQQALGQGPQFIFQYYREEENGRGNFPPRFSGLQFPNYSSELNVNALELDDSALYLCASSLRTSEEQYFGPGTRLTVT.

The V call is TRBV27, the J call TRBJ2-1; 9 nucleotides line up with TRBD1. The germline CDR1 and CDR2 sequences are MNHEY and SMNVEV (reference sequence). This CDR3 region has 15 residues. The ends lost 2 bases at V and 9 bases at J; junction bases unmatched: 8. The CDR3 DNA sequence: TGTGCCAGCAGTTTAGTGTGGACAGGGGCAAGTGAGCAGTTCTTC. Amino acid sequence: CASSLVWTGASEQFF.

A few counts support this clone. The J gene is TRBJ2-4, the V gene TRBV28, with 7 bases fitting TRBD1. The junction had 8 bases not matched to a gene; V was cut back by 6 bases and J by 9 bases. This CDR3 region has 13 residues. Germline values: CDR1 MDHEN, CDR2 SYDVKM. The chain's CDR3 is CASRSQGSGIQYF. CDR3 DNA sequence: TGTGCCAGCAGATCACAGGGGTCTGGCATTCAGTACTTC.

This rearrangement joins TRBV5-1 to TRBJ1-1; D is unresolved. Germline V CDR1 and CDR2: SGHRS, YFSETQ. Trimming removed 0 bases from V and 4 bases from J, with 10 bases in between. This CDR3 is built from 14 residues. As DNA, the CDR3 is TGCGCCAGCAGCTTGGAGGAGGATCGCACTGAAGCTTTCTTT. This codes for CASSLEEDRTEAFF.

V gene TRBV28 combines with J gene TRBJ2-3; D unclear. Germline V gives CDR1 MDHEN, CDR2 SYDVKM. V was cut by 3 bases and J by 2 bases, with 9 bases left in between. This CDR3 has 14 amino acids. This CDR3 reads CASSFAQTTDTQYF. CDR3 DNA sequence: TGTGCCAGCAGTTTTGCACAGACCACAGATACGCAGTATTTT. Full variable domain (missing parts from reference TRBV28 and TRBJ2-3): DVKVTQSSRYLVKRTGEKVFLECVQDMDHENMFWYRQDPGLGLRLIYFSYDVKMKEKGDIPEGYSVSREKKERFSLILESASTNQTSMYLCASSFAQTTDTQYFGPGTRLTVL.

This sequence joins TRBV7-6 and TRBJ2-3, with 8 bases fitting TRBD1. Looked up from germline, CDR1 is SGHVS and CDR2 is FNYEAQ. This CDR3 is 16 amino acids long. Trimming at V came to 0 bases and at J to 2 bases, leaving 4 bases not matched to a gene. CDR3 sequence reads: CASSLAAGGATDTQYF. The CDR3 bases are TGTGCCAGCAGCTTAGCTGCAGGGGGCGCCACAGATACGCAGTATTTT.

The sample holds one count of this clone. This chain connects TRBV21-1 to TRBJ1-2; the table calls TRBD1, which could not be checked here. TRBV21-1 is deemed a pseudogene. The CDR3 sequence is 17 residues long. The CDR3 sequence: CASSKDLKGDSSYGYTF. Written as DNA, the CDR3 is TGTGCCAGCAGCAAAGACCTGAAGGGGGATAGTTCCTATGGCTACACCTTC.

This clone was seen more than once but under ten times. The gene calls are TRBV6-5 and TRBJ1-2, with TRBD1 identical over 9 bases. V was clipped by 5 bases and J by 8 bases; unmatched bases: 6. Per the germline V gene, CDR1 is MNHEY and CDR2 is SVGAGI. CDR3 length: 13 amino acids. The CDR3 DNA is TGTGCCAGCAGTGGGGGACAGGGACGAGGCTACACCTTC. Translation gives CASSGGQGRGYTF.

This clone was observed a handful of times. The chain has TRBV5-1 and TRBJ1-2; TRBD1 is a possible D gene (6 bases). The CDR3 loop spans 13 amino acids. Per germline, CDR1 SGHRS and CDR2 YFSETQ. Trimming left V 0 bases short and J 11 bases short, with 14 bases between. CDR3 sequence reads: CASSLDWTERYTF. The CDR3 DNA sequence: TGCGCCAGCAGCTTGGACTGGACAGAGAGGTACACCTTC.

The chain recombines TRBV19 with TRBJ2-7; 10 nucleotides line up with TRBD2. With V trimmed by 3 bases and J by 4 bases, 6 bases remained unmatched. This CDR3 is 15 amino acids long. Germline CDR1 is LNHDA and CDR2 is SQIVND (reference sequence). The CDR3 is CASSIAGTSVYEQYF. Written as DNA, the CDR3 is TGTGCCAGTAGTATCGCCGGGACTAGCGTTTACGAGCAGTACTTC.

In DNA form, the CDR3 reads TGCGAGGAGGGGACTTACACCGGGGAGCTGTTTTTT. Protein product: CEEGTYTGELFF. This chain links TRBV10-2 with TRBJ2-2; D may be TRBD2 (6 bases). In germline, CDR1 is WSHSY, CDR2 SAAADI. CDR3 length: 12 residues.

In this sample, this clone turned up once. The chain combines TRBV13 with TRBJ2-5; D possibly corresponds to TRBD2 (6 bases). This CDR3 contains 13 residues. Germline-derived CDR1 and CDR2 are PRHDT and FYEKMQ (reference sequence). V dropped 1 base and J dropped 4 bases, with 7 bases sitting between them. As DNA, the CDR3 is TGTGCCAGCAGCTTAGTCGGGAGAGAGACCCAGTACTTC. Amino acid sequence: CASSLVGRETQYF.

The chain joins TRBV11-2 to TRBJ2-7; TRBD1 matches 7 bases. The CDR3 loop spans 14 amino acids. Germline assignment: CDR1 SGHAT and CDR2 FQNNGV. V lost 2 bases to trimming and J lost 6 bases; unmatched junction nucleotides: 7. The CDR3 nucleotides read TGTGCCAGCAGCTTAAACAGGGGACAAAGCGAGCAGTACTTC. Translation gives CASSLNRGQSEQYF.

For the CDR3, the DNA is TGTGCCAGCAGCTTAACGGCGGGCTCCCCAATGGGCAATGAGCAGTTCTTC. Residues: CASSLTAGSPMGNEQFF. The chain recombines TRBV7-3 with TRBJ2-1; a possible D gene is TRBD2 (5 bases). Germline CDR1 and CDR2: SGHTA and FQGTGA. The CDR3 covers 17 residues. V gave up 0 bases and J gave up 6 bases, with 18 bases separating them.

The V call is TRBV25-1, the J call TRBJ1-3, with D perhaps TRBD1 (5 bases). Germline CDR1 is MGHDK and CDR2 is SYGVNS. V lost 6 bases and J 4 bases, leaving 13 bases between the germline ends. CDR3 length: 14 amino acids. The CDR3 region is CASSPRERGNTIYF. The CDR3 nucleotides read TGTGCCAGCAGCCCCAGGGAAAGGGGAAACACCATATATTTT.

The chain has TRBV4-1 and TRBJ1-2; 8 positions agree with TRBD1. Looked up from germline, CDR1 is MGHRA and CDR2 is YSYEKL. This CDR3 contains 15 residues. V trimming: 4 bases; J trimming: 4 bases; junction bases outside the gene matches: 8. The CDR3 is CASSLRQGSRYGYTF. CDR3 nucleotide sequence: TGCGCCAGCAGCCTCCGACAGGGGTCCCGCTATGGCTACACCTTC.

This clone occurred once. The V gene is TRBV28, the J gene TRBJ2-7; possibly TRBD2 for D (5 bases). Trimming cost V 1 base and J 1 base, with 8 bases left between them. Germline assignment: CDR1 MDHEN and CDR2 SYDVKM. This CDR3 contains 14 residues. The CDR3 DNA reads TGTGCCAGCAGTTTATCCGCGGGTTCCTACGAGCAGTACTTC. Translated: CASSLSAGSYEQYF.

The chain is built from TRBV27 and TRBJ2-1; TRBD2 agrees at 8 bases. The trim removed 5 bases at V and 0 bases at J, leaving 12 bases unmatched. Per germline, CDR1 MNHEY and CDR2 SMNVEV (reference sequence). The CDR3 extends over 18 amino acids. The CDR3 region has the DNA TGTGCCAGCAGTCTACTGGATAGCGGGGCTGGCTCCTACAATGAGCAGTTCTTC. It yields the protein CASSLLDSGAGSYNEQFF.

The chain recombines TRBV27 with TRBJ2-1; possible D gene TRBD1, 5 bases. The ends were cut back, 5 bases at V and 3 bases at J, with 8 bases in the middle. The CDR3 is 13 residues long. Per the germline V gene, CDR1 is MNHEY and CDR2 is SMNVEV (reference sequence). The CDR3 protein is CASSPTGYNEQFF. The CDR3 bases are TGTGCCAGCAGTCCTACAGGCTACAATGAGCAGTTCTTC.

The V gene is TRBV9, the J gene TRBJ2-3, with TRBD2 matching over 10 bases. CDR1 and CDR2 from the germline V gene are SGDLS and YYNGEE. Trimming took 2 bases from V and 0 from J; bases not matched to a gene: 12. CDR3 length equals 19 residues. The CDR3 bases are TGTGCCAGCAGCGTGGAGAGCGGGAGGGCCCTCGGGAGCACAGATACGCAGTATTTT. This codes for CASSVESGRALGSTDTQYF.

There are a few counts of this clone. At the DNA level, this CDR3 is encoded by other sequences in the same sample as well. The J gene is TRBJ2-5, the V gene TRBV5-1, with 7 positions matching TRBD1. CDR3 length: 14 residues. Germline V lookup: CDR1 SGHRS, CDR2 YFSETQ. V lost 1 base to trimming and J lost 3 bases; unmatched junction nucleotides: 3. CDR3 nucleotides: TGCGCCAGCAGCTTGACTGGACAGGAAGAGACCCAGTACTTC. It codes for CASSLTGQEETQYF.

This sequence joins TRBV27 and TRBJ2-2; maybe TRBD1 (6 bases). This CDR3 spans 13 amino acids. With 6 bases removed from V and 6 bases from J, the gap between germline ends came to 11 bases. Per the germline V gene, CDR1 is MNHEY and CDR2 is SMNVEV (reference sequence). CDR3 sequence (DNA): TGTGCCAGCAGGGACAGTTGGGCCGGGGAGCTGTTTTTT. This codes for CASRDSWAGELFF.

V is TRBV19 and J is TRBJ2-1, with TRBD2 identical over 11 bases. Germline-derived CDR1 and CDR2 are LNHDA and SQIVND (reference sequence). V shed 7 bases, J shed 3 bases, and the junction held 14 bases outside the gene matches. This CDR3 has 18 residues. CDR3 region: CASTMGHGLAGLYNEQFF. CDR3 in DNA: TGTGCCAGTACCATGGGACATGGACTAGCGGGTCTCTACAATGAGCAGTTCTTC. Looking up the rest from reference TRBV19 and TRBJ2-1 gives the full variable domain: DGGITQSPKYLFRKEGQNVTLSCEQNLNHDAMYWYRQDPGQGLRLIYYSQIVNDFQKGDIAEGYSVSREKKESFPLTVTSAQKNPTAFYLCASTMGHGLAGLYNEQFFGPGTRLTVL.

The chain combines TRBV7-2 with TRBJ1-2; a possible D gene is TRBD1 (5 bases). V gave up 6 bases and J gave up 7 bases, with 21 bases separating them. Germline loops: CDR1 SGHTA, CDR2 FQGNSA. The CDR3 is 15 residues long. The CDR3: CASRVSLWRDRGYTF. The CDR3 region has the DNA TGTGCCAGCAGGGTTTCCCTTTGGAGGGACCGTGGCTACACCTTC.

The V call is TRBV30, the J call TRBJ2-7; unclear D gene. Germline CDR1 is GTSNPN and CDR2 is SVGIG (reference sequence). The V end was cut by 0 bases, the J end by 3 bases, with 9 bases between. There are 13 residues in the CDR3. CDR3 nucleotide sequence: TGTGCCTGGAGTGTTAGCCCCGACTACGAGCAGTACTTC. Amino acid sequence: CAWSVSPDYEQYF.

The chain employs TRBV29-1 and TRBJ2-7; possible D gene TRBD2, 7 bases. This CDR3 has 13 residues. V shed 7 bases and J shed 5 bases, with 18 bases lying between them. Germline V gene sequence: CDR1 SQVTM, CDR2 ANQGSEA. The CDR3 here is CSARGGASDEQYF. CDR3 in DNA: TGCAGCGCGAGGGGGGGGGCGTCGGACGAGCAGTACTTC.